The 28 T cell receptor beta chains presented below share a single source sample, sequenced in a study of cytomegalovirus exposure and HLA in healthy donors. The primer mix had 60 Vbeta and 13 Jbeta primers. Clones were sequenced by immunoSEQ multiplex PCR, and TCRdb holds only the in-frame ones, with some missing. This repertoire includes about 58,000 clones. Material: PBMCs. Source of these receptors: a woman between 18 and 30 years old in good health and CMV-seronegative.

The rearrangement uses TRBV2 and TRBJ1-1, with a weak D call TRBD1 (5 bases). This CDR3 has 14 residues. Germline V gene lookup returns CDR1 SNHLY and CDR2 FYNNEI. V was pared by 6 bases and J by 0 bases, with 11 bases between. CDR3: CASSGGLMNTEAFF. In DNA form, the CDR3 reads TGTGCCAGCAGCGGGGGACTGATGAACACTGAAGCTTTCTTT.

The chain uses TRBV6-1 and TRBJ1-2; 9 positions match TRBD1. The ends lost 4 bases at V and 3 bases at J; junction bases unmatched: 6. The CDR3 totals 15 residues. In germline, CDR1 is MNHNS, CDR2 SASEGT. CDR3 protein: CASSAGQGIDYGYTF. The DNA for the CDR3 is TGTGCCAGCAGTGCAGGACAGGGGATTGACTATGGCTACACCTTC.

The V and J genes are TRBV11-2 and TRBJ2-7; TRBD1 aligns across 7 bases. The germline CDR1 and CDR2 sequences are SGHAT and FQNNGV. This CDR3 region has 14 residues. V shed 4 bases, J shed 3 bases, and the junction held 6 bases outside the gene matches. The CDR3: CASSWNQGVYEQYF. Written as DNA, the CDR3 is TGTGCCAGCAGCTGGAACCAGGGGGTCTACGAGCAGTACTTC.

V and J are TRBV5-1 and TRBJ2-1; TRBD1 matches 11 bases. The CDR3 covers 14 residues. CDR1 and CDR2 (germline): SGHRS, YFSETQ. With V trimmed by 4 bases and J by 7 bases, 4 bases remained unmatched. DNA of the CDR3: TGCGCCAGCAGCCAGGGGACAGGGGGTAATGAGCAGTTCTTC. Protein: CASSQGTGGNEQFF.

V is TRBV5-4 and J is TRBJ2-7; D may be TRBD1 (5 bases). The V end lost 2 bases, the J end lost 5 bases, and 17 bases lay between the germline ends. Germline assignment: CDR1 SGHNT and CDR2 YYREEE (reference sequence). The CDR3 loop spans 15 amino acids. The CDR3 DNA follows: TGTGCCAGCAGCTTTTCGAGAAGGGGCCCCAACGAGCAGTACTTC. This encodes CASSFSRRGPNEQYF.

The CDR3 bases are TGTGCCAGCAGCCGTATAGGGGGAGGGCCCTCCTACGAGCAGTACTTC. This gives the protein CASSRIGGGPSYEQYF. V usage is TRBV5-6 and J usage is TRBJ2-7; maybe TRBD2 (7 bases). The CDR3 has 16 residues. CDR1 and CDR2 (germline): SGHDT, YYEEEE. The V and J ends lost 4 bases and 0 bases respectively, with 17 bases between them.

The V call is TRBV27, the J call TRBJ2-5; no clear D. Germline V gene data show CDR1 as MNHEY and CDR2 as SMNVEV (reference sequence). Trimming stripped 6 bases from V and 4 bases from J, with 9 bases between. This CDR3 is built from 12 residues. CDR3 bases: TGTGCCAGCAGATCCCCCGGAGAGACCCAGTACTTC. The encoded protein is CASRSPGETQYF.

J is TRBJ2-3 and V is TRBV5-1; 7 positions match TRBD2. V dropped 4 bases and J dropped 1; count of bases not matched to a gene: 3. The CDR3 consists of 14 residues. Germline CDR1 is SGHRS and CDR2 is YFSETQ. The CDR3 nucleotides are TGCGCCAGCAGCGCAACTAGCGGCACAGATACGCAGTATTTT. Residues: CASSATSGTDTQYF.

The chain recombines TRBV5-4 with TRBJ1-1; 7 bases align to TRBD1. Germline CDR1 reads SGHNT; CDR2 reads YYREEE (reference sequence). CDR3 length: 14 residues. Trimming removed 4 bases from V and 6 bases from J; junction bases left unmatched: 9. CDR3 amino acids: CASSPETGRAEAFF. CDR3 in DNA: TGTGCCAGCAGCCCGGAGACAGGGAGAGCTGAAGCTTTCTTT. The whole variable domain, remainder taken from reference TRBV5-4 and TRBJ1-1, is ETGVTQSPTHLIKTRGQQVTLRCSSQSGHNTVSWYQQALGQGPQFIFQYYREEENGRGNFPPRFSGLQFPNYSSELNVNALELDDSALYLCASSPETGRAEAFFGQGTRLTVV.

This chain connects TRBV9 to TRBJ1-3; D is unclear. This CDR3 is built from 16 residues. Germline V CDR1 and CDR2: SGDLS, YYNGEE. V dropped 0 bases and J dropped 2 bases, with 12 bases sitting between them. Here the CDR3 reads CASSVGSGSAGNTIYF. CDR3 DNA: TGTGCCAGCAGCGTAGGGAGCGGGTCGGCTGGAAACACCATATATTTT.

This chain connects TRBV6-5 to TRBJ1-2, with D tentatively TRBD1 (6 bases). The germline gives CDR1 MNHEY, CDR2 SVGAGI. CDR3 length: 16 residues. V was shortened by 0 bases and J by 8 bases, with 19 bases between the two germline ends. The DNA for the CDR3 is TGTGCCAGCAGTTACTCTAGTTACAGGGCCAAAGGGGGCTACACCTTC. Its translation: CASSYSSYRAKGGYTF.

This chain links TRBV10-3 with TRBJ1-1; the D is unclear. CDR3 length: 13 residues. Germline values: CDR1 ENHRY, CDR2 SYGVKD. The V and J ends lost 2 bases and 1 base respectively, with 5 bases between them. CDR3 loop: CAISERENTEAFF. CDR3 nucleotides: TGTGCCATCAGTGAGCGGGAGAACACTGAAGCTTTCTTT.

This chain uses TRBV5-1 with TRBJ1-2; TRBD1 agrees at 10 bases. V lost 4 bases, J lost 11 bases, and 8 bases stayed unmatched. CDR3 size: 13 residues. Germline V gives CDR1 SGHRS, CDR2 YFSETQ. CDR3 residues: CASSDGTGDAYTF. CDR3 nucleotides: TGCGCCAGCAGCGACGGGACAGGGGATGCGTACACCTTC. Based on the CDR3 plus reference TRBV5-1 and TRBJ1-2, the full variable domain is KAGVTQTPRYLIKTRGQQVTLSCSPISGHRSVSWYQQTPGQGLQFLFEYFSETQRNKGNFPGRFSGRQFSNSRSEMNVSTLELGDSALYLCASSDGTGDAYTFGSGTRLTVV.

The rearrangement joins TRBV30 to TRBJ1-6, with unresolved D. The V gene's germline CDR1 is GTSNPN and CDR2 SVGIG (reference sequence). The ends were cut back, 0 bases at V and 7 bases at J, with 10 bases in the middle. The CDR3 covers 14 residues. DNA of the CDR3: TGTGCCTGGAGTGTAGCAGGCGGGAATTCACCCCTCCACTTT. Residues: CAWSVAGGNSPLHF.

The chain joins TRBV29-1 to TRBJ2-1, with D unresolved. Germline V gene sequence: CDR1 SQVTM, CDR2 ANQGSEA. Trimming pared 2 bases from V and 8 bases from J, leaving 10 bases between. The CDR3 is made up of 12 amino acids. This CDR3 reads CSVESGADEQFF. CDR3 in DNA: TGCAGCGTTGAATCCGGTGCGGATGAGCAGTTCTTC.

Here the CDR3 reads CASSLSQGWGLNEKLFF. The DNA for the CDR3 is TGTGCCAGCAGCTTGTCCCAGGGGTGGGGCCTTAATGAAAAACTGTTTTTT. The chain has TRBV5-6 and TRBJ1-4; perhaps TRBD1 as D (6 bases). The CDR3 is 17 amino acids. Trimming pared 1 base from V and 4 bases from J, leaving 17 bases between. Germline lookup yields CDR1 SGHDT and CDR2 YYEEEE. The full variable domain, completed using reference TRBV5-6 and TRBJ1-4, is DAGVTQSPTHLIKTRGQQVTLRCSPKSGHDTVSWYQQALGQGPQFIFQYYEEEERQRGNFPDRFSGHQFPNYSSELNVNALLLGDSALYLCASSLSQGWGLNEKLFFGSGTQLSVL.

This chain joins TRBV5-8 and TRBJ1-1, with a tentative D call TRBD1 (6 bases). Looked up from germline, CDR1 is SGHTS and CDR2 is YDEGEE. Trimming cost V 3 bases and J 10 bases, with 16 bases left between them. CDR3 length equals 13 residues. The CDR3 DNA reads as TGTGCCAGCAGCTGGCAGGGGAGCGGCACAGCTTTCTTT. Residues: CASSWQGSGTAFF. Supplemented by reference TRBV5-8 and TRBJ1-1, the full variable domain reads EAGVTQSPTHLIKTRGQQATLRCSPISGHTSVYWYQQALGLGLQFLLWYDEGEERNRGNFPPRFSGRQFPNYSSELNVNALELEDSALYLCASSWQGSGTAFFGQGTRLTVV.

V and J are TRBV18 and TRBJ1-5, with D perhaps TRBD1 (5 bases). This CDR3 comprises 15 residues. The ends were cut back, 3 bases at V and 5 bases at J, with 14 bases in the middle. Germline CDR1 is KGHSH and CDR2 is LQKENI. CDR3 loop: CASSPVGGVYQPQHF. Written as DNA, the CDR3 is TGTGCCAGCTCACCGGTCGGGGGAGTTTATCAGCCCCAGCATTTT.

The chain carries TRBV4-1 and TRBJ1-4; D is undetermined. This CDR3 has 15 residues. Trimming removed 5 bases from V and 7 bases from J, with 17 bases in between. The germline CDR1 and CDR2 sequences are MGHRA and YSYEKL. The CDR3 loop reads CASSISARIGEKLFF. CDR3 sequence (DNA): TGCGCCAGCAGCATAAGTGCCAGGATAGGTGAAAAACTGTTTTTT.

The genes are TRBV6-5 and TRBJ1-2; 7 bases align to TRBD1. Trimming removed 0 bases from V and 8 bases from J; junction bases left unmatched: 6. CDR3 length: 14 amino acids. From germline, CDR1 is MNHEY and CDR2 SVGAGI. The CDR3 sequence is CASSYSSGGYGYTF. The CDR3 region has the DNA TGTGCCAGCAGTTACTCCTCAGGGGGTTACGGCTACACCTTC.

The V call is TRBV29-1, the J call TRBJ2-3, with no clear D. The V gene's germline CDR1 is SQVTM and CDR2 ANQGSEA. Trimming took 6 bases from V and 0 from J, leaving 4 bases between them. CDR3 length: 11 amino acids. The CDR3 reads CSVGSTDTQYF. For the CDR3, the DNA is TGCAGCGTCGGGAGCACAGATACGCAGTATTTT.

This chain uses TRBV27 with TRBJ2-3; D may be TRBD2 (7 bases). Germline lookup yields CDR1 MNHEY and CDR2 SMNVEV (reference sequence). Trimming removed 4 bases from V and 2 bases from J, with 25 bases in between. This CDR3 contains 19 residues. The CDR3 DNA is TGTGCCAGCAGTTCCGAGGGGCGGGGGCACCTTAGAAACACAGATACGCAGTATTTT. Its translation is CASSSEGRGHLRNTDTQYF.

This rearrangement joins TRBV15 to TRBJ2-1; TRBD1 matches at 8 bases. Germline V CDR1 and CDR2: LNHNV, YYDKDF (reference sequence). The CDR3 runs 14 residues. Trimming cost V 4 bases and J 5 bases; bases outside gene matches: 4. The CDR3 region is CATSKGQVDNEQFF. In nucleotides, the CDR3 is TGTGCCACCAGCAAGGGACAGGTGGACAATGAGCAGTTCTTC.

The V gene is TRBV6-1, the J gene TRBJ2-6; no reliable D call. Trimming left V 3 bases short and J 0 bases short, with 6 bases between. The CDR3 is 15 amino acids. The germline V gene encodes CDR1 MNHNS and CDR2 SASEGT. CDR3 protein: CASSEASSGANVLTF. Here the CDR3 DNA reads TGTGCCAGCAGTGAGGCCTCCTCTGGGGCCAACGTCCTGACTTTC.

The V call is TRBV6-1, the J call TRBJ2-7, with a possible D match to TRBD2 (5 bases). The length of the CDR3 is 15 residues. Looked up from germline, CDR1 is MNHNS and CDR2 is SASEGT. The ends were cut back, 0 bases at V and 6 bases at J, with 15 bases in the middle. The CDR3 sequence: CASSEAWEWDCEQYF. Written as DNA, the CDR3 is TGTGCCAGCAGTGAAGCGTGGGAGTGGGATTGCGAGCAGTACTTC.

V gene TRBV7-6 combines with J gene TRBJ2-7; D not resolved. The CDR3 has 13 amino acids. CDR1 and CDR2 (germline): SGHVS, FNYEAQ. The germline V and J ends were trimmed by 4 bases and 0 bases, with 7 bases remaining between them. The CDR3 protein is CASSSWSSYEQYF. The DNA for the CDR3 is TGTGCCAGCAGCTCTTGGAGCTCCTACGAGCAGTACTTC.

The CDR3 DNA reads TGTGCCAGCAGCCAAGTCGGGCAGGGGCATGAAAAACTGTTTTTT. Protein sequence: CASSQVGQGHEKLFF. This chain uses TRBV14 with TRBJ1-4; D is perhaps TRBD1 (6 bases). CDR3 length: 15 amino acids. Deletions cut 1 base from V and 6 bases from J, with 12 bases between. The germline gives CDR1 SGHDN, CDR2 FVKESK.

This chain uses TRBV7-9 with TRBJ1-2; D remains unclear. The CDR3 contains 15 residues. Germline V lookup: CDR1 SEHNR, CDR2 FQNEAQ (reference sequence). V was trimmed by 0 bases and J by 5 bases, leaving 13 bases between them. The CDR3 nucleotides are TGTGCCAGCAGCTTAGCCCCCGTACGCCTATATGGCTACACCTTC. This translates into CASSLAPVRLYGYTF.